The present T cell receptor (beta chain) was sequenced within a study of T-cell reconstitution after alpha-beta-depleted transplantation in children. CDR3 length: 16 residues. V was cut by 1 base and J by 2 bases, with 12 bases left in between. The germline V gene has CDR1 LGHDT and CDR2 YNNKEL (reference sequence). Construction of the TCRbeta library involved unique molecular identifiers. From the PCR reads, TCRdb called clonotypes with MiXCR, one entry per CDR3 protein. The sample yields about 500,000 distinct CDR3 sequences, approximately 32% seen once. The material was PBMCs from the stem cell graft donor, obtained from the stem cell graft. The origin of this receptor is a human donor who donated a stem cell graft to a child with aplastic anemia. The V and J genes are TRBV3-1 and TRBJ1-5; maybe TRBD1 (5 bases). CDR3 nucleotides: TGTGCCAGCAGCCAAGCCGGGACCTGGGGCAATCAGCCCCAGCATTTT. Its translation is CASSQAGTWGNQPQHF. The full variable domain, with the rest looked up from reference TRBV3-1 and TRBJ1-5, is DTAVSQTPKYLVTQMGNDKSIKCEQNLGHDTMYWYKQDSKKFLKIMFSYNNKELIINETVPNRFSPKSPDKAHLNLHINSLELGDSAVYFCASSQAGTWGNQPQHFGDGTRLSIL.